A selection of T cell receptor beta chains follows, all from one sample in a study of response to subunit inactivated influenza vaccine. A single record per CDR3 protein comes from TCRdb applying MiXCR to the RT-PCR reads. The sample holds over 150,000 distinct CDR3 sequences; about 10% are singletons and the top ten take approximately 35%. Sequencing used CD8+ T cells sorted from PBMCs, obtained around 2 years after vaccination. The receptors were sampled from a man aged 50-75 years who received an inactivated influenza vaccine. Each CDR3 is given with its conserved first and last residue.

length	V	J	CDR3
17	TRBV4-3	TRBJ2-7	CASSQDGWSGQGYEQYF
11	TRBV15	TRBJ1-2	CATSREAGYTF
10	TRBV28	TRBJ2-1	CASAYNEQFF
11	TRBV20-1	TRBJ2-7	CSATPLLEQYF
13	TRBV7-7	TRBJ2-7	CASSLTGIDEQYF
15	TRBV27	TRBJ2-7	CASSFEVGASYEQYF
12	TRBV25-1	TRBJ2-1	CASSESLDEQFF
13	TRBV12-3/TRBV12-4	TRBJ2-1	CASSRTANNEQFF
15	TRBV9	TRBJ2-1	CASSVVASGSYEQFF
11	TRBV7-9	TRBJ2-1	CASLRANEQFF
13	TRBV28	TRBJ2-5	CASSFVAMETQYF
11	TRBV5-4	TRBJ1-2	CASRHSYGYTF
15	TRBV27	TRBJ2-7	CASSLSAGVAYEQYF
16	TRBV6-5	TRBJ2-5	CASSYSPSGHQETQYF
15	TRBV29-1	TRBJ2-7	CSVLGIRTAVYEQYF
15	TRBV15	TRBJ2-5	CATSTGTSDQETQYF
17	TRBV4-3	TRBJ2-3	CASSQEAGQGRTDTQYF
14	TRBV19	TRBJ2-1	CASSIQGSYNEQFF
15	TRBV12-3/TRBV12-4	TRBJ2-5	CASSLSGTIQETQYF
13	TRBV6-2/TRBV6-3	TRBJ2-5	CASSRLAGETQYF
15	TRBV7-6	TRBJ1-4	CASSLDGTHNEKLFF
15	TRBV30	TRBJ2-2	CAWRGLAGGPGELFF